Sequencing of this T cell receptor (beta chain) was carried out in a study of shared clonotypes between healthy human individuals. V shed 3 bases and J shed 6 bases, with 17 bases lying between them. The CDR3 is 14 amino acids. CDR1 and CDR2 from the germline V gene are SQVTM and ANQGSEA. Method: immunoSEQ multiplex PCR; TCRdb's copy keeps in-frame clones and lacks some. This sample has about 730,000 clones, with 55% to 75% found just once. This TCR came from a woman in her 30s in good health. The sequencing input was memory CD4+ T cells sorted from blood. Stated subset: CD45RA-negative fraction. The rearrangement links TRBV29-1 to TRBJ1-1; a possible D gene is TRBD1 (5 bases). The CDR3 reads CSVDIGGGGAEAFF. The CDR3 nucleotides read TGCAGCGTTGACATTGGGGGTGGAGGTGCTGAAGCTTTCTTT.